This is a list of T cell receptor beta chains from one sample in a study of shared clonotypes between healthy human individuals. Produced via immunoSEQ multiplex PCR; TCRdb's table is partial and in-frame only. Seen here are roughly 2 million clones, roughly 95% observed once, and the top ten hold around 1.1%. The specimen was naive CD8+ T cells sorted from blood. The origin of the receptors is a man aged 18 to 29 in good health. Each CDR3 is given with its conserved first and last residue. A D gene is named only where the DNA matches it firmly. A row's size may be missing; if present it is once, few, many or a size class.

J gene: TRBJ1-2
clone size: NA
D gene: NA
CDR3 length: 14
V gene: TRBV5-1
CDR3 protein: CASSLDPLNYGYTF
CDR3 DNA: TGCGCCAGCAGCTTGGACCCCCTTAACTATGGCTACACCTTC

J gene: TRBJ1-2
clone size: NA
D gene: TRBD1
CDR3 length: 11
V gene: TRBV9
CDR3 protein: CASGTGHGYTF
CDR3 DNA: TGTGCCAGCGGGACAGGGCATGGCTACACCTTC

J gene: TRBJ1-4
clone size: NA
D gene: NA
CDR3 length: 13
V gene: TRBV7-2
CDR3 protein: CASRTTAGEKLFF
CDR3 DNA: TGTGCCAGCAGAACGACGGCCGGGGAAAAACTGTTTTTT

J gene: TRBJ2-2
clone size: NA
D gene: NA
CDR3 length: 13
V gene: TRBV27
CDR3 protein: CASSLRLAGELFF
CDR3 DNA: TGTGCCAGCAGTTTACGGCTAGCCGGGGAGCTGTTTTTT

J gene: TRBJ1-4
clone size: NA
D gene: NA
CDR3 length: 16
V gene: TRBV4-1
CDR3 protein: CASSQDWGGANEKLFF
CDR3 DNA: TGCGCCAGCAGCCAAGATTGGGGGGGCGCTAATGAAAAACTGTTTTTT

J gene: TRBJ1-6
clone size: NA
D gene: TRBD1
CDR3 length: 15
V gene: TRBV28
CDR3 protein: CASRATGTVNSPLHF
CDR3 DNA: TGTGCCAGCAGAGCTACCGGGACAGTTAATTCACCCCTCCACTTT

J gene: TRBJ2-7
clone size: NA
D gene: NA
CDR3 length: 15
V gene: TRBV5-4
CDR3 protein: CASSKSQAAWDEQYF
CDR3 DNA: TGTGCCAGCAGTAAATCCCAGGCGGCTTGGGACGAGCAGTACTTC

J gene: TRBJ2-7
clone size: NA
D gene: NA
CDR3 length: 14
V gene: TRBV5-1
CDR3 protein: CASSLPGQSYEQYF
CDR3 DNA: TGCGCCAGCAGCTTGCCGGGACAATCTTACGAGCAGTACTTC

J gene: TRBJ2-7
clone size: NA
D gene: NA
CDR3 length: 14
V gene: TRBV9
CDR3 protein: CASSVGDPGNEQYF
CDR3 DNA: TGTGCCAGCAGCGTAGGTGATCCCGGCAACGAGCAGTACTTC

J gene: TRBJ1-1
clone size: once
D gene: NA
CDR3 length: 15
V gene: TRBV19
CDR3 protein: CASTTWTNSYTEAFF
CDR3 DNA: TGTGCCAGTACCACCTGGACTAACTCGTACACTGAAGCTTTCTTT

J gene: TRBJ2-2
clone size: NA
D gene: NA
CDR3 length: 13
V gene: TRBV6-4
CDR3 protein: CASSEQVTGELFF
CDR3 DNA: TGTGCCAGCAGTGAACAGGTCACCGGGGAGCTGTTTTTT